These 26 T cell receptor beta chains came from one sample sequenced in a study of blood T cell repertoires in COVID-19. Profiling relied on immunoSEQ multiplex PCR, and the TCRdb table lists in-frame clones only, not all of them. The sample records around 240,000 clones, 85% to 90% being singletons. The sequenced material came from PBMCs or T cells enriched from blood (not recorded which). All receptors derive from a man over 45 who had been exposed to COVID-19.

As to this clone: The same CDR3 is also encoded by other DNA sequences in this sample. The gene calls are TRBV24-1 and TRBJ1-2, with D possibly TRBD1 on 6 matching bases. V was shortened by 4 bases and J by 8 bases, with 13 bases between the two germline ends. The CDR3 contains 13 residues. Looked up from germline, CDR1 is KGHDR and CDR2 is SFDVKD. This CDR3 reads CATSDPQGRGYTF. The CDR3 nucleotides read TGTGCCACCAGTGACCCACAGGGACGAGGCTACACCTTC.

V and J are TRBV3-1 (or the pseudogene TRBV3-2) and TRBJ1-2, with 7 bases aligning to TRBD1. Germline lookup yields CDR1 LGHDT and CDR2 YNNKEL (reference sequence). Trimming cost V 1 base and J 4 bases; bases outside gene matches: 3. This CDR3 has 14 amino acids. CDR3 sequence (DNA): TGTGCCAGCAGCCAAGTCGGGACAGTCTATGGCTACACCTTC. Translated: CASSQVGTVYGYTF.

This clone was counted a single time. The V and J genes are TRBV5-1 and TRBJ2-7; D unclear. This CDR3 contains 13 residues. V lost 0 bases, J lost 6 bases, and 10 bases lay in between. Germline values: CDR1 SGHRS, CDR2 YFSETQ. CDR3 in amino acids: CASSLGQYLEQYF. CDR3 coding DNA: TGCGCCAGCAGCTTGGGGCAGTACCTCGAGCAGTACTTC.

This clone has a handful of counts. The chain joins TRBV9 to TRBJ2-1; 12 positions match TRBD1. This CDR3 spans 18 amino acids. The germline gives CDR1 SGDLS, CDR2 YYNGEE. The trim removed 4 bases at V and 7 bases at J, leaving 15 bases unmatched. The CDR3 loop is CASSRGQGANRRWNEQFF. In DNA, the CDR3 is TGTGCCAGCAGCCGGGGACAGGGGGCGAATCGGAGATGGAATGAGCAGTTCTTC. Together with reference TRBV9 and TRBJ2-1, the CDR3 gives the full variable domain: DSGVTQTPKHLITATGQRVTLRCSPRSGDLSVYWYQQSLDQGLQFLIQYYNGEERAKGNILERFSAQQFPDLHSELNLSSLELGDSALYFCASSRGQGANRRWNEQFFGPGTRLTVL.

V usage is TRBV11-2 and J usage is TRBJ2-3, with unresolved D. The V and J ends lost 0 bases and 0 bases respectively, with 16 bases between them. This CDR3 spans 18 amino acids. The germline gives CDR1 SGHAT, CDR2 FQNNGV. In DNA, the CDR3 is TGTGCCAGCAGCTTAGACTGGAGTACTAAGAGTAGCACAGATACGCAGTATTTT. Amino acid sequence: CASSLDWSTKSSTDTQYF.

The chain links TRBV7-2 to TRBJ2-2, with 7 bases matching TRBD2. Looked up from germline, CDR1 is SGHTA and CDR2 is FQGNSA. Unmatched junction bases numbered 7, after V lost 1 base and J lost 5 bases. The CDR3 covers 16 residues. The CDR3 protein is CASSLGGGRGTGELFF. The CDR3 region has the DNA TGTGCCAGCAGCTTAGGGGGCGGGAGAGGGACCGGGGAGCTGTTTTTT.

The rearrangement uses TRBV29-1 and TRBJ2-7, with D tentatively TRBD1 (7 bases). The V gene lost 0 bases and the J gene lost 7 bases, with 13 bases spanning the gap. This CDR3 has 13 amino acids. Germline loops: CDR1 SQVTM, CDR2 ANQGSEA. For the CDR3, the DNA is TGCAGCGTTGAAGAGGCAGGGGGGATGGAGCAGTACTTC. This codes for CSVEEAGGMEQYF.

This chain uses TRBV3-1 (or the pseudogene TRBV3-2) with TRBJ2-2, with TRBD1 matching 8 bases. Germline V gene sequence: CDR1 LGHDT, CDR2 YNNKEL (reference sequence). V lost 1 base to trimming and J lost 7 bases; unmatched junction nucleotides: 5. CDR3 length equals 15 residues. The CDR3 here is CASSQVTGVHGELFF. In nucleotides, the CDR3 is TGTGCCAGCAGCCAAGTGACAGGGGTACACGGGGAGCTGTTTTTT.

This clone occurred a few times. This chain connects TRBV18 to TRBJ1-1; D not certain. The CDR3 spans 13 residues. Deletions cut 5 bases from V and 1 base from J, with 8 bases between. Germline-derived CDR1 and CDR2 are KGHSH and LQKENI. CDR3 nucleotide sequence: TGTGCCAGCTCAGGTCAGGCGAACACTGAAGCTTTCTTT. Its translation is CASSGQANTEAFF.

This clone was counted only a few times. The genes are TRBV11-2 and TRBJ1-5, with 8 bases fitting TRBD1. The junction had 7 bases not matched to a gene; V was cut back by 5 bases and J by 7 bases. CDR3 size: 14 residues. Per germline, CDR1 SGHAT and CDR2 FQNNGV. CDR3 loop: CASSPDRDFQPQHF. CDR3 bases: TGTGCCAGCAGCCCGGACAGGGATTTCCAGCCCCAGCATTTT.

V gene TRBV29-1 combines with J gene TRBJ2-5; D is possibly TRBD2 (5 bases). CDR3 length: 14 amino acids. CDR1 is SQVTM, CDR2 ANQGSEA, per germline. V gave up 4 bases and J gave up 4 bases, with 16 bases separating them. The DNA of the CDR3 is TGCAGCGTTGGGACCCCCGGGAAACGAGAGACCCAGTACTTC. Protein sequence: CSVGTPGKRETQYF.

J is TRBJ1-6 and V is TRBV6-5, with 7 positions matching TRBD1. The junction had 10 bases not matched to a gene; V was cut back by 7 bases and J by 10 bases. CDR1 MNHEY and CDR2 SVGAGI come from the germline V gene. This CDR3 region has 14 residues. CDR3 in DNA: TGTGCCAGCAACCCCAGACAGGGAAACTCACCCCTCCACTTT. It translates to CASNPRQGNSPLHF.

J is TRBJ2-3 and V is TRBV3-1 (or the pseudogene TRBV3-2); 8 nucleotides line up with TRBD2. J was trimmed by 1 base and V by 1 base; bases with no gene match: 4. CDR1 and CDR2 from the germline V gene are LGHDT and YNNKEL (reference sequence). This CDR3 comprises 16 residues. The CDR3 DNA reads TGTGCCAGCAGCCAAGTGGCTAGCGGGCGCACAGATACGCAGTATTTT. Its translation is CASSQVASGRTDTQYF.

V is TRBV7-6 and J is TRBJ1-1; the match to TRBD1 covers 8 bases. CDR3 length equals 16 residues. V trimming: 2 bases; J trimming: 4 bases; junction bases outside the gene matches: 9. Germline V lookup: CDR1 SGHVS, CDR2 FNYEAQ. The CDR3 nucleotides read TGTGCCAGCAGCTTAATGCAGGGGGCGTATTTCACTGAAGCTTTCTTT. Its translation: CASSLMQGAYFTEAFF.

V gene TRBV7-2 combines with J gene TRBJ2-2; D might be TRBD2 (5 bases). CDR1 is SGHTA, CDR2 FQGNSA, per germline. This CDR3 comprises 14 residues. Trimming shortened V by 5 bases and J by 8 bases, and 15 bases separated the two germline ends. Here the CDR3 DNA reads TGTGCCAGCAGCCAGCGGAGTGGTCCTGGGGAGCTGTTTTTT. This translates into CASSQRSGPGELFF.

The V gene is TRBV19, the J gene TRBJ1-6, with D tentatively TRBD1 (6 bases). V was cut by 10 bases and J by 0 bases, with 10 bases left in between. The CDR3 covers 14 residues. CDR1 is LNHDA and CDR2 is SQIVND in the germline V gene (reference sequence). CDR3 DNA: TGTGCCACCACAGGGAGCTCCTATAATTCACCCCTCCACTTT. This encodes CATTGSSYNSPLHF.

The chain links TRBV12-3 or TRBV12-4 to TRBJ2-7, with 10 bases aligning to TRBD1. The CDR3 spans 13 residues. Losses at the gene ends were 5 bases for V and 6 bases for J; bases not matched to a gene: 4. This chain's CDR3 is CASSPGQGREQYV. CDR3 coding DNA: TGTGCCAGCAGTCCGGGACAGGGGCGCGAGCAGTACGTC.

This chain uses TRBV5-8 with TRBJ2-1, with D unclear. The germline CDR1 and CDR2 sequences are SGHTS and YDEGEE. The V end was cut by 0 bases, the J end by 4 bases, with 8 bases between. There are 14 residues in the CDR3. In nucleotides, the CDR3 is TGTGCCAGCAGCTTGGTCTCTTCTTACAATGAGCAGTTCTTC. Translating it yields CASSLVSSYNEQFF. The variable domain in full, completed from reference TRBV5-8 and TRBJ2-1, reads EAGVTQSPTHLIKTRGQQATLRCSPISGHTSVYWYQQALGLGLQFLLWYDEGEERNRGNFPPRFSGRQFPNYSSELNVNALELEDSALYLCASSLVSSYNEQFFGPGTRLTVL.

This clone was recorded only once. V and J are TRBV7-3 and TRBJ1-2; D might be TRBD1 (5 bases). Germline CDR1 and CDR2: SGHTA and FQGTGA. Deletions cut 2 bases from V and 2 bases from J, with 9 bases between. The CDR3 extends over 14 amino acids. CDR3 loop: CASSLGGTNYGYTF. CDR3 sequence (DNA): TGTGCCAGCAGCTTAGGAGGGACGAACTATGGCTACACCTTC.

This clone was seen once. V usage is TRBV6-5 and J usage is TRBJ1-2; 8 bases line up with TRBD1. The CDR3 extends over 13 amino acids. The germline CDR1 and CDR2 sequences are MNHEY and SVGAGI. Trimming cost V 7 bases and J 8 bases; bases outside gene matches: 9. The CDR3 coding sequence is TGTGCCAGCAACCTGGACAGGGCCCTGGGCTACACCTTC. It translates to CASNLDRALGYTF.

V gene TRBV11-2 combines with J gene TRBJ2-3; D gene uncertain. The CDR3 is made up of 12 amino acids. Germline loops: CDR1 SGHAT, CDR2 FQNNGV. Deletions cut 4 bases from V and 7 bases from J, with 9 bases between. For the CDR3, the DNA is TGTGCCAGCAGCTCTCCCGCGAATACGCAGTATTTT. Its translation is CASSSPANTQYF.

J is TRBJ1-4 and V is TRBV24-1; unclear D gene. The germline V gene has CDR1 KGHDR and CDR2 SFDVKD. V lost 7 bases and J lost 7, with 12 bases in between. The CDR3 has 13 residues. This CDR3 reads CATRPSGSEKLFF. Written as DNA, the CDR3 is TGTGCCACCAGGCCCTCTGGTAGTGAAAAACTGTTTTTT.

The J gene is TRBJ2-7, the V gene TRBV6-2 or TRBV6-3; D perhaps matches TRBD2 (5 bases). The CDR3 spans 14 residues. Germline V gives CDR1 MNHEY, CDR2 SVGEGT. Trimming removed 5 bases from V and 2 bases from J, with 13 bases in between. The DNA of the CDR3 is TGTGCCAGCAGTCACCTACTAGATACCTACGAGCAGTACGTC. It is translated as CASSHLLDTYEQYV.

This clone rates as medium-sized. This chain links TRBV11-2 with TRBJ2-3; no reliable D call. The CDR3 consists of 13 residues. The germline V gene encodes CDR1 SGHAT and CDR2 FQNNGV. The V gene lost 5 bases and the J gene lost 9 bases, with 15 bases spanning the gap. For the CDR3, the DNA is TGTGCCAGCAGCCCGGTGCAGGTAGAGACGCAGTATTTT. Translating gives CASSPVQVETQYF. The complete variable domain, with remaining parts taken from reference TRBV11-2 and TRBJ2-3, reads EAGVAQSPRYKIIEKRQSVAFWCNPISGHATLYWYQQILGQGPKLLIQFQNNGVVDDSQLPKDRFSAERLKGVDSTLKIQPAKLEDSAVYLCASSPVQVETQYFGPGTRLTVL.

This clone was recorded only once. The CDR3 DNA reads as TGTGCCAGCTCACCACGGGTAGGGGGTGAAAAACTGTTTTTT. Translating gives CASSPRVGGEKLFF. V and J are TRBV18 and TRBJ1-4, with a possible D match to TRBD1 (6 bases). Germline loops: CDR1 KGHSH, CDR2 LQKENI. With 1 base removed from V and 7 bases from J, the gap between germline ends came to 10 bases. The CDR3 has 14 amino acids.

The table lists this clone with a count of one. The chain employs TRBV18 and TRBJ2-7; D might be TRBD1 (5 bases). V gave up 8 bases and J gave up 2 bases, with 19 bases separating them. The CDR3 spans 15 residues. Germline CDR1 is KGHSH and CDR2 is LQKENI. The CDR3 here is CASTPRYQGTYEQYF. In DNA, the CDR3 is TGTGCCAGCACGCCCCGGTACCAGGGAACCTACGAGCAGTACTTC.